This TCR beta chain stems from a study of T-cell reconstitution after alpha-beta-depleted transplantation in children. CDR3 size: 19 residues. Germline loops: CDR1 SGHRS, CDR2 YFSETQ. V shed 0 bases and J shed 0 bases, with 20 bases lying between them. Unique molecular identifiers tagged the TCRbeta library. Each CDR3 protein is one row after TCRdb ran MiXCR on the PCR reads. This table holds approximately 1,000,000 distinct CDR3 sequences, around 30% found once. Sequencing was performed on PBMCs, mostly from graft donor cells, taken 360 days after TCRalphabeta/CD19-depleted stem cell transplant. The clonotype originates from a boy in the first two years of life who had a stem cell transplant for SCID, so the T cells may come from the graft donor. This chain links TRBV5-1 with TRBJ2-3; TRBD1 or TRBD2 may be the D gene (5 bases each). DNA of the CDR3: TGCGCCAGCAGCTTGGGGGGACCCCTGGGACCAACTAGCACAGATACGCAGTATTTT. As protein: CASSLGGPLGPTSTDTQYF.